Presented here are 3 T cell receptor beta chains from one specimen sequenced in a study of blood T cells in healthy people across ages (dated by TCRdb to between 2015 and 2017). The library was prepared using 5' RACE. Sequenced on an Illumina HiSeq 2500. The second PCR ran for about 7 to 11 cycles and used a J-beta primer mix along with a sample-barcoded 5' primer. In TCRdb, the public reads were trimmed at Q25 with fastp and aligned with MiXCR, with productive beta chains retained. Records with the same CDR3 protein are collapsed into one entry carrying the most frequent genes and DNA. This sample is represented by some 550,000 distinct CDR3 sequences; roughly 43% of them were singletons. The biggest ten clones account for 20% to 25% of the sample. The material sequenced was blood. The receptor source for this set is a man older than 75 in good health.

DNA of the CDR3: TGCGCCAGCAGCTGGGGACCAGGTTACGGCAATGAGCAGTACTTC. Translated: CASSWGPGYGNEQYF. The chain carries TRBV5-1 and TRBJ2-1, with D possibly being TRBD1 or TRBD2 (5 bases each). Judging by the DNA end, TRBJ2-7 fits better; the J call may be wrong. The CDR3 runs to 15 residues. Germline V gene lookup returns CDR1 SGHRS and CDR2 YFSETQ.

The V call is TRBV6-2 or TRBV6-3, the J call TRBJ1-2; D may be TRBD1 (5 bases). Looked up from germline, CDR1 is MNHEY and CDR2 is SVGEGT. V lost 6 bases, J lost 4 bases, and 18 bases lay in between. The length of the CDR3 is 15 residues. The CDR3 DNA reads TGTGCCAGCAGGTCACGGAGGGGAACGGCCTATGGCTACACCTTC. This codes for CASRSRRGTAYGYTF.

Details on this clonotype: A much larger clone lies one base from this, so it may be a read error. V gene TRBV6-5 combines with J gene TRBJ2-3; a possible D gene is TRBD2 (5 bases). Germline CDR1 and CDR2: MNHEY and SVGAGI. This CDR3 is built from 14 residues. With 1 base removed from V and 6 bases from J, the gap between germline ends came to 11 bases. The CDR3 here is CASSYWRKVDTQYF. The CDR3 coding sequence is TGTGCCAGCAGTTACTGGAGGAAAGTCGATACGCAGTATTTT.